This record concerns one T cell receptor (beta chain) sequence. What it binds is unknown. CDR3 length: 16 residues. V shed 4 bases and J 1 base; nucleotides not matched to a gene: 6. Germline V gene lookup returns CDR1 SGHRS and CDR2 YFSETQ. These data belong to a study of cytomegalovirus exposure and HLA in healthy donors. Findings and limits, study-wide: The study dropped some indistinguishable V segments, TRBV6-2 and TRBV6-3 among them. DRB1 had the most TCR associations and HLA-C the fewest, a later analysis found, with rates varying by HLA locus. Rare sequences made up most TCRs, while some public TCRs were found in many donors.

PCR employed 60 Vbeta and 13 Jbeta primers. Profiling relied on immunoSEQ multiplex PCR, and the TCRdb table lists in-frame clones only, not all of them. The top ten hold around 2% of the sample, which has about 140,000 clones, roughly 80% seen once. Regarding donors, all were healthy bone marrow donors. The sequencing input was PBMCs. The chain uses TRBV5-1 and TRBJ1-3; 9 positions agree with TRBD1. This clonotype was sampled from a middle-aged woman in good health and CMV-seronegative. The CDR3 sequence: CASSVGQGLSGNTIYF. The CDR3 DNA is TGCGCCAGCAGCGTGGGACAGGGCCTATCTGGAAACACCATATATTTT.